Listed below are T cell receptor beta chains from one sample, sequenced in a study of CD8+CD57+ T cells in acquired aplastic anemia. TCRdb fed the reads into MiXCR, producing one record per CDR3 protein. This sample has hundreds of thousands of distinct CDR3 sequences; 82% occur once, and the top ten carry approximately 40%. The sequencing sample was made of sorted CD4+, CD8+, or CD8+CD57+ T cells (not recorded which) from PBMCs. These receptor sequences come from a human donor with aplastic anemia. Each CDR3 is given with its conserved first and last residue. A D gene is named only where the DNA matches it firmly. Where a row states a size, it is once, few, many or the class of an expanded clone; other rows omit it.

D gene: -
clone size: -
V gene: TRBV7-2
J gene: TRBJ2-1
CDR3 DNA: TGTGCCAGCAGCTTGACAGGGAGCGGGGGCTACGGCTACCAGTTCTTC
CDR3 protein: CASSLTGSGGYGYQFF

D gene: TRBD2
clone size: -
V gene: TRBV7-3
J gene: TRBJ2-7
CDR3 DNA: TGTGCCAGCAGCTTAAATCGGAGGGACTATGCCGGCGAGCAGTACTTC
CDR3 protein: CASSLNRRDYAGEQYF

D gene: -
clone size: -
V gene: TRBV2
J gene: TRBJ2-3
CDR3 DNA: TGTGCCAGCGGGCCCGGACAGACAGATACGCAGTACTTT
CDR3 protein: CASGPGQTDTQYF

D gene: TRBD2
clone size: few
V gene: TRBV24-1
J gene: TRBJ2-2
CDR3 DNA: TGTGCCACCTTGGCGGGGGGTACCGGGGAGCTGTTTTTT
CDR3 protein: CATLAGGTGELFF

D gene: -
clone size: -
V gene: TRBV7-6
J gene: TRBJ2-5
CDR3 DNA: TGTGCCAGCAGCTCCCCTCAAGAGACCCAGTACTTC
CDR3 protein: CASSSPQETQYF

D gene: -
clone size: -
V gene: TRBV7-3
J gene: TRBJ1-1
CDR3 DNA: TGTGCCAGCAACACCCGGACAGTAGCTGAAGCTTTCTTT
CDR3 protein: CASNTRTVAEAFF

D gene: -
clone size: -
V gene: TRBV6-1
J gene: TRBJ2-5
CDR3 DNA: TGTGCCACTCTATTCCGAGGGCAAGAGACCCAGTACTTC
CDR3 protein: CATLFRGQETQYF

D gene: -
clone size: -
V gene: TRBV12-5
J gene: TRBJ2-1
CDR3 DNA: TGTGCTAGTGGTCCATCTAGCTTCGATGAGCAGTTCTTC
CDR3 protein: CASGPSSFDEQFF

D gene: -
clone size: -
V gene: TRBV7-4
J gene: TRBJ2-2
CDR3 DNA: TGTGCCAGCAGCCCGCCGACACACAGCAGCGGCGAGCTGTTTTTT
CDR3 protein: CASSPPTHSSGELFF

D gene: -
clone size: many
V gene: TRBV5-8
J gene: TRBJ2-5
CDR3 DNA: TGTGCCAGCAGCTTTACTAGCGAGACCCAGTACTTC
CDR3 protein: CASSFTSETQYF

D gene: -
clone size: -
V gene: TRBV19
J gene: TRBJ1-1
CDR3 DNA: TGTGCCACAGACCAGAACACTGAACCTTTCTTC
CDR3 protein: CATDQNTEPFF

D gene: -
clone size: -
V gene: TRBV2
J gene: TRBJ2-2
CDR3 DNA: TGTGCCAGCAGCTTAGGGGGTAGCTATCCCGGGGAGCTGTTTTTT
CDR3 protein: CASSLGGSYPGELFF

D gene: -
clone size: -
V gene: TRBV5-4
J gene: TRBJ1-2
CDR3 DNA: TGTGCCAGCAGCTTGAACAGGGAGGGAGGCTACACCTTC
CDR3 protein: CASSLNREGGYTF

D gene: -
clone size: -
V gene: TRBV2
J gene: TRBJ2-3
CDR3 DNA: TGTGCCAGCAGCTCCGGGGCAGACACGCAGTACTTT
CDR3 protein: CASSSGADTQYF

D gene: -
clone size: -
V gene: TRBV7-2
J gene: TRBJ1-2
CDR3 DNA: TGTGCCAGCAGCTTGGGAGCGGGCGCCACAGATAGCTACACCTTC
CDR3 protein: CASSLGAGATDSYTF

D gene: TRBD2
clone size: -
V gene: TRBV10-3
J gene: TRBJ2-1
CDR3 DNA: TGTGCCATTAGCGGGAGCGATGAGCAGTTCTTC
CDR3 protein: CAISGSDEQFF

D gene: -
clone size: -
V gene: TRBV9
J gene: TRBJ2-1
CDR3 DNA: TGTGCCAGCAGCGTACGGTCAGGCAGGCGGTACTATGAGCAGTTCTTC
CDR3 protein: CASSVRSGRRYYEQFF

D gene: TRBD1
clone size: -
V gene: TRBV7-9
J gene: TRBJ1-5
CDR3 DNA: TGTGCCAGCAGCTTGCGTCCCGGGACAGGGGGCAATGAGCCCCAGCATTTT
CDR3 protein: CASSLRPGTGGNEPQHF

D gene: -
clone size: -
V gene: TRBV7-9
J gene: TRBJ2-5
CDR3 DNA: TGTGCCAGCAGCCAAGGTAGAGGGAGCGGCTACAATGAGTACTTC
CDR3 protein: CASSQGRGSGYNEYF

D gene: TRBD2
clone size: -
V gene: TRBV7-2
J gene: TRBJ2-3
CDR3 DNA: TGTGCCAGCAGCTTAGCGGGGGAGGGCGATACGCAGTACTTT
CDR3 protein: CASSLAGEGDTQYF

D gene: TRBD2
clone size: -
V gene: TRBV2
J gene: TRBJ2-1
CDR3 DNA: TGTGCCAGCTGCTCCCCAGCGGGGAGTTGGAATGAGCAGTTCTTC
CDR3 protein: CASCSPAGSWNEQFF

D gene: -
clone size: once
V gene: TRBV7-9
J gene: TRBJ1-1
CDR3 DNA: TGTGCCAGCAGCTCAGGGACAAGCGGGGTCACTGAAGAGTTCTTT
CDR3 protein: CASSSGTSGVTEEFF

D gene: -
clone size: -
V gene: TRBV7-9
J gene: TRBJ2-1
CDR3 DNA: TGTGCCAGCAGCTTTGCGGGTAGCTACGGGGCTAACTTC
CDR3 protein: CASSFAGSYGANF

D gene: -
clone size: -
V gene: TRBV25-1
J gene: TRBJ1-1
CDR3 DNA: TGTGCCAGCGGTGGCCCTAGTGGGAGCACTGAAGCTTTCTTT
CDR3 protein: CASGGPSGSTEAFF

D gene: -
clone size: once
V gene: TRBV7-2
J gene: TRBJ1-1
CDR3 DNA: TGTGCCAGCAGCTTAGACAGAGGGAAAGATTTCTTT
CDR3 protein: CASSLDRGKDFF

D gene: -
clone size: -
V gene: TRBV7-8
J gene: TRBJ2-3
CDR3 DNA: TGTGCCAGCAGCGTAGGAGTAGGTCACACAGATACGCAGTATTTT
CDR3 protein: CASSVGVGHTDTQYF

D gene: -
clone size: -
V gene: TRBV9
J gene: TRBJ2-7
CDR3 DNA: TGTGCCAGCAGCGGTGACAGCGAAAGCTCCAATTCACAGTACTTC
CDR3 protein: CASSGDSESSNSQYF

D gene: -
clone size: -
V gene: TRBV5-1
J gene: TRBJ2-1
CDR3 DNA: TGCGCCAGCAGCGCACAAGGCACGGGGGAGAGCGATGAGCAGTTCTTC
CDR3 protein: CASSAQGTGESDEQFF

D gene: -
clone size: -
V gene: TRBV7-9
J gene: TRBJ1-1
CDR3 DNA: TGTGCCAGTGGATTGTGGGGGGGCACTGAAGCTTTCTTT
CDR3 protein: CASGLWGGTEAFF

D gene: -
clone size: -
V gene: TRBV7-9
J gene: TRBJ1-2
CDR3 DNA: TGTGCCAGCAGCTTTCGAAGAAGCGGGGGGAGCGATGAGCACACCTTC
CDR3 protein: CASSFRRSGGSDEHTF

D gene: TRBD2
clone size: -
V gene: TRBV11-1
J gene: TRBJ2-1
CDR3 DNA: TGTGCCAGCAGCTCCCAAAGAAGCGGGGGGGAAGAGGACCAGTTCTTC
CDR3 protein: CASSSQRSGGEEDQFF

D gene: TRBD1
clone size: -
V gene: TRBV24-1
J gene: TRBJ1-2
CDR3 DNA: TGTGCCACCAGTGATTTGATCAGGGGGCATGGCTACACCTTC
CDR3 protein: CATSDLIRGHGYTF

D gene: -
clone size: -
V gene: TRBV7-8
J gene: TRBJ2-5
CDR3 DNA: TGTGCCAGCAGCTTAGCGGGAGGTCCCGATACGGAGTCCCAGTACTTC
CDR3 protein: CASSLAGGPDTESQYF

D gene: TRBD1
clone size: -
V gene: TRBV7-9
J gene: TRBJ2-7
CDR3 DNA: TGTGCCGGACAGGGGGCTAGGGAGACCCAGTACGTGGGGTACTTC
CDR3 protein: CAGQGARETQYVGYF

D gene: TRBD1
clone size: -
V gene: TRBV9
J gene: TRBJ2-1
CDR3 DNA: TGTGCCAGCAGCAAGGACAGGGGGAATTATGAGAAGCTCTTC
CDR3 protein: CASSKDRGNYEKLF

D gene: TRBD1
clone size: -
V gene: TRBV25-1
J gene: TRBJ1-2
CDR3 DNA: TGTGCCAGCAGTATGACGGGGCAGGGGGCGGATGGCTACACCTTC
CDR3 protein: CASSMTGQGADGYTF

D gene: -
clone size: few
V gene: TRBV11-1
J gene: TRBJ1-2
CDR3 DNA: TGTGCCAGCAGCTTTCAAAGAAGCGGGGGCTCGGTCTATGGCTACACCTTC
CDR3 protein: CASSFQRSGGSVYGYTF

D gene: -
clone size: -
V gene: TRBV7-2
J gene: TRBJ2-1
CDR3 DNA: TGTGCCAGCAGCTATGGCAGCATGGACACTCGATCCTTC
CDR3 protein: CASSYGSMDTRSF

D gene: -
clone size: -
V gene: TRBV7-2
J gene: TRBJ2-3
CDR3 DNA: TGTGCCAGCGTTCCGGGAGAGGGACGCTTGGAGCAGTTTTTT
CDR3 protein: CASVPGEGRLEQFF

D gene: -
clone size: -
V gene: TRBV14
J gene: TRBJ1-2
CDR3 DNA: TGTGCCATCAGCGGCAGGGGAACAGGACCTCTCGGCTATGGCTACACCTTC
CDR3 protein: CAISGRGTGPLGYGYTF

D gene: -
clone size: -
V gene: TRBV14
J gene: TRBJ2-3
CDR3 DNA: TGTGCCAGCAGCCTAGGGTCGGGCCAGTATAATACACAGTATTTT
CDR3 protein: CASSLGSGQYNTQYF

D gene: TRBD1
clone size: -
V gene: TRBV6-5
J gene: TRBJ2-6
CDR3 DNA: TGTGCCAGCAAGGAAAACAGGGGGTTGACTGGGGCCAACGTCCTGACTTTC
CDR3 protein: CASKENRGLTGANVLTF

D gene: TRBD1
clone size: -
V gene: TRBV9
J gene: TRBJ2-1
CDR3 DNA: TGTGCCAGCAGCGGTCAAGGGGGCGGTGGGTGCACTGAGCAGTTCTTC
CDR3 protein: CASSGQGGGGCTEQFF

D gene: -
clone size: once
V gene: TRBV5-4
J gene: TRBJ1-5
CDR3 DNA: TGTGCCAGCAGCTTTACTAGCGCACGAAGCAAGCCCCAGCATTTT
CDR3 protein: CASSFTSARSKPQHF

D gene: -
clone size: -
V gene: TRBV20-1
J gene: TRBJ1-2
CDR3 DNA: TGCAGTGCTAGAGACGGGCTCGTATATGGCTACACCTTC
CDR3 protein: CSARDGLVYGYTF

D gene: -
clone size: -
V gene: TRBV7-9
J gene: TRBJ2-7
CDR3 DNA: TGTGCCAGCAGCGTAACGGGCGACGAGCAGTACTTC
CDR3 protein: CASSVTGDEQYF

D gene: -
clone size: -
V gene: TRBV6-5
J gene: TRBJ1-5
CDR3 DNA: TGTGCCAGCATCTTACAGGGACCATCGGCATATAGCAATCAGCCCCAGCATTTT
CDR3 protein: CASILQGPSAYSNQPQHF

D gene: -
clone size: -
V gene: TRBV2
J gene: TRBJ2-3
CDR3 DNA: -
CDR3 protein: CASSVGGGTDTEAF

D gene: -
clone size: -
V gene: TRBV2
J gene: TRBJ2-6
CDR3 DNA: -
CDR3 protein: CASSDGGVHEQFFGPGF

D gene: -
clone size: -
V gene: TRBV7-6
J gene: TRBJ2-7
CDR3 DNA: TGTGCCAGCAGCTCGGGGTGGGGGACGGTCGAGCAGTACTTC
CDR3 protein: CASSSGWGTVEQYF

D gene: -
clone size: once
V gene: TRBV7-9
J gene: TRBJ2-5
CDR3 DNA: TGTGCCAGCAGCATTCAGGGGGGCACAGGGGCGCTGTACTTC
CDR3 protein: CASSIQGGTGALYF

D gene: -
clone size: many
V gene: TRBV13
J gene: TRBJ2-3
CDR3 DNA: TGTGCCAGCAGTGGACAGCTGGGGGATACGCAGTATTTT
CDR3 protein: CASSGQLGDTQYF